One T cell receptor beta chain is described in this entry. Trimming removed 0 bases from V and 0 bases from J, with 5 bases in between. The CDR3 consists of 13 residues. Germline CDR1 and CDR2: GTSNPN and SVGIG (reference sequence). The record originates from a study of shared clonotypes between healthy human individuals. Sequenced by immunoSEQ multiplex PCR; TCRdb stores in-frame clones only, minus some. The data contain about 100,000 clones, 67% of them singletons. Sequenced material: memory CD8+ T cells sorted from blood. As for subset: CD45RO+ cells pooled with CCR7-negative TemRA cells. The rearrangement uses TRBV30 and TRBJ1-1; TRBD1 is a possible D gene (5 bases). The clonotype was recovered from a woman aged 30 to 39 in good health. CDR3 region: CAWSVGVNTEAFF. The CDR3 DNA reads TGTGCCTGGAGTGTAGGGGTGAACACTGAAGCTTTCTTT.